The rows below give T cell receptor beta chains drawn from one sample of a study of blood T cell repertoires in COVID-19. TCRdb keeps only in-frame clones here, not all; method: immunoSEQ multiplex PCR. The table records more than 250,000 clones, over 75% of them present only once. Sequenced material: peripheral blood. Receptor source: a human donor in a cohort sampled during active COVID-19. Each CDR3 is given with its conserved first and last residue. Clone size appears in some rows only: once, few, many, or a class for an expanded clone.

>TRBV5-1|14|-|TRBJ2-7
CASSSGQGVSEQYF
>TRBV9|17|-|TRBJ1-2
CASSGRDRDSPNYGYTF
>TRBV9|15|-|TRBJ1-3
CASSKGGAVGNTIYF
>TRBV6-1|15|-|TRBJ1-5
CASSEVNGGNQPQHF
>TRBV19|15|-|TRBJ1-5
CASSISGPGNQPQHF
>TRBV5-5|15|-|TRBJ1-2
CASSLNRPGGYGYTF
>TRBV11-3|15|-|TRBJ2-7
CASSLGDRGLYEQYF
>TRBV5-6|14|once|TRBJ2-7
CASSFGQGAQEQYF
>TRBV21-1|13|-|TRBJ2-1
CASSNNLRGEQFF
>TRBV6-2/TRBV6-3|15|-|TRBJ1-5
CASSYPSIGNQPQHF
>TRBV24-1|17|-|TRBJ2-1
CATSAPSDRAEDNEQFF
>TRBV11-2|13|few|TRBJ2-1
CASSFLRGVEQFF
>TRBV5-1|16|-|TRBJ2-2
CASSHWTGANTGELFF
>TRBV29-1|14|-|TRBJ2-7
CSVGGAQNRYEQYF
>TRBV11-2|15|-|TRBJ1-3
CASSLDAGSGNTIYF
>TRBV18|17|-|TRBJ1-6
CASSRQAGGAGNSPLHF
>TRBV10-2|15|-|TRBJ2-3
CASRVLAGGLDTQYF
>TRBV7-2|15|-|TRBJ2-1
CASSAVKRGNNEQFF
>TRBV19|14|few|TRBJ1-6
CASRRTGDNSPLHF
>TRBV19|15|-|TRBJ1-5
CASTKMGQLNQPQHF
>TRBV3-1/TRBV3-2|15|-|TRBJ2-3
CASSQASGSTDTQYF
>TRBV7-2|15|-|TRBJ1-5
CASSLVTGNNQPQHF
>TRBV6-5|15|-|TRBJ2-3
CASSVRDRATDTQYF
>TRBV5-6|16|-|TRBJ2-3
CASSSTSGRRTDTQYF
>TRBV7-9|12|-|TRBJ2-7
CASSRLEDEQYF
>TRBV5-8|15|-|TRBJ2-5
CASSSTSGGIETQYF
>TRBV7-8|14|-|TRBJ1-2
CASSQEWGDYGYTF
>TRBV2|15|-|TRBJ2-3
CASRGLAGRTDTQYF
>TRBV5-1|17|-|TRBJ1-4
CASSLSGRGRGDEKLFF